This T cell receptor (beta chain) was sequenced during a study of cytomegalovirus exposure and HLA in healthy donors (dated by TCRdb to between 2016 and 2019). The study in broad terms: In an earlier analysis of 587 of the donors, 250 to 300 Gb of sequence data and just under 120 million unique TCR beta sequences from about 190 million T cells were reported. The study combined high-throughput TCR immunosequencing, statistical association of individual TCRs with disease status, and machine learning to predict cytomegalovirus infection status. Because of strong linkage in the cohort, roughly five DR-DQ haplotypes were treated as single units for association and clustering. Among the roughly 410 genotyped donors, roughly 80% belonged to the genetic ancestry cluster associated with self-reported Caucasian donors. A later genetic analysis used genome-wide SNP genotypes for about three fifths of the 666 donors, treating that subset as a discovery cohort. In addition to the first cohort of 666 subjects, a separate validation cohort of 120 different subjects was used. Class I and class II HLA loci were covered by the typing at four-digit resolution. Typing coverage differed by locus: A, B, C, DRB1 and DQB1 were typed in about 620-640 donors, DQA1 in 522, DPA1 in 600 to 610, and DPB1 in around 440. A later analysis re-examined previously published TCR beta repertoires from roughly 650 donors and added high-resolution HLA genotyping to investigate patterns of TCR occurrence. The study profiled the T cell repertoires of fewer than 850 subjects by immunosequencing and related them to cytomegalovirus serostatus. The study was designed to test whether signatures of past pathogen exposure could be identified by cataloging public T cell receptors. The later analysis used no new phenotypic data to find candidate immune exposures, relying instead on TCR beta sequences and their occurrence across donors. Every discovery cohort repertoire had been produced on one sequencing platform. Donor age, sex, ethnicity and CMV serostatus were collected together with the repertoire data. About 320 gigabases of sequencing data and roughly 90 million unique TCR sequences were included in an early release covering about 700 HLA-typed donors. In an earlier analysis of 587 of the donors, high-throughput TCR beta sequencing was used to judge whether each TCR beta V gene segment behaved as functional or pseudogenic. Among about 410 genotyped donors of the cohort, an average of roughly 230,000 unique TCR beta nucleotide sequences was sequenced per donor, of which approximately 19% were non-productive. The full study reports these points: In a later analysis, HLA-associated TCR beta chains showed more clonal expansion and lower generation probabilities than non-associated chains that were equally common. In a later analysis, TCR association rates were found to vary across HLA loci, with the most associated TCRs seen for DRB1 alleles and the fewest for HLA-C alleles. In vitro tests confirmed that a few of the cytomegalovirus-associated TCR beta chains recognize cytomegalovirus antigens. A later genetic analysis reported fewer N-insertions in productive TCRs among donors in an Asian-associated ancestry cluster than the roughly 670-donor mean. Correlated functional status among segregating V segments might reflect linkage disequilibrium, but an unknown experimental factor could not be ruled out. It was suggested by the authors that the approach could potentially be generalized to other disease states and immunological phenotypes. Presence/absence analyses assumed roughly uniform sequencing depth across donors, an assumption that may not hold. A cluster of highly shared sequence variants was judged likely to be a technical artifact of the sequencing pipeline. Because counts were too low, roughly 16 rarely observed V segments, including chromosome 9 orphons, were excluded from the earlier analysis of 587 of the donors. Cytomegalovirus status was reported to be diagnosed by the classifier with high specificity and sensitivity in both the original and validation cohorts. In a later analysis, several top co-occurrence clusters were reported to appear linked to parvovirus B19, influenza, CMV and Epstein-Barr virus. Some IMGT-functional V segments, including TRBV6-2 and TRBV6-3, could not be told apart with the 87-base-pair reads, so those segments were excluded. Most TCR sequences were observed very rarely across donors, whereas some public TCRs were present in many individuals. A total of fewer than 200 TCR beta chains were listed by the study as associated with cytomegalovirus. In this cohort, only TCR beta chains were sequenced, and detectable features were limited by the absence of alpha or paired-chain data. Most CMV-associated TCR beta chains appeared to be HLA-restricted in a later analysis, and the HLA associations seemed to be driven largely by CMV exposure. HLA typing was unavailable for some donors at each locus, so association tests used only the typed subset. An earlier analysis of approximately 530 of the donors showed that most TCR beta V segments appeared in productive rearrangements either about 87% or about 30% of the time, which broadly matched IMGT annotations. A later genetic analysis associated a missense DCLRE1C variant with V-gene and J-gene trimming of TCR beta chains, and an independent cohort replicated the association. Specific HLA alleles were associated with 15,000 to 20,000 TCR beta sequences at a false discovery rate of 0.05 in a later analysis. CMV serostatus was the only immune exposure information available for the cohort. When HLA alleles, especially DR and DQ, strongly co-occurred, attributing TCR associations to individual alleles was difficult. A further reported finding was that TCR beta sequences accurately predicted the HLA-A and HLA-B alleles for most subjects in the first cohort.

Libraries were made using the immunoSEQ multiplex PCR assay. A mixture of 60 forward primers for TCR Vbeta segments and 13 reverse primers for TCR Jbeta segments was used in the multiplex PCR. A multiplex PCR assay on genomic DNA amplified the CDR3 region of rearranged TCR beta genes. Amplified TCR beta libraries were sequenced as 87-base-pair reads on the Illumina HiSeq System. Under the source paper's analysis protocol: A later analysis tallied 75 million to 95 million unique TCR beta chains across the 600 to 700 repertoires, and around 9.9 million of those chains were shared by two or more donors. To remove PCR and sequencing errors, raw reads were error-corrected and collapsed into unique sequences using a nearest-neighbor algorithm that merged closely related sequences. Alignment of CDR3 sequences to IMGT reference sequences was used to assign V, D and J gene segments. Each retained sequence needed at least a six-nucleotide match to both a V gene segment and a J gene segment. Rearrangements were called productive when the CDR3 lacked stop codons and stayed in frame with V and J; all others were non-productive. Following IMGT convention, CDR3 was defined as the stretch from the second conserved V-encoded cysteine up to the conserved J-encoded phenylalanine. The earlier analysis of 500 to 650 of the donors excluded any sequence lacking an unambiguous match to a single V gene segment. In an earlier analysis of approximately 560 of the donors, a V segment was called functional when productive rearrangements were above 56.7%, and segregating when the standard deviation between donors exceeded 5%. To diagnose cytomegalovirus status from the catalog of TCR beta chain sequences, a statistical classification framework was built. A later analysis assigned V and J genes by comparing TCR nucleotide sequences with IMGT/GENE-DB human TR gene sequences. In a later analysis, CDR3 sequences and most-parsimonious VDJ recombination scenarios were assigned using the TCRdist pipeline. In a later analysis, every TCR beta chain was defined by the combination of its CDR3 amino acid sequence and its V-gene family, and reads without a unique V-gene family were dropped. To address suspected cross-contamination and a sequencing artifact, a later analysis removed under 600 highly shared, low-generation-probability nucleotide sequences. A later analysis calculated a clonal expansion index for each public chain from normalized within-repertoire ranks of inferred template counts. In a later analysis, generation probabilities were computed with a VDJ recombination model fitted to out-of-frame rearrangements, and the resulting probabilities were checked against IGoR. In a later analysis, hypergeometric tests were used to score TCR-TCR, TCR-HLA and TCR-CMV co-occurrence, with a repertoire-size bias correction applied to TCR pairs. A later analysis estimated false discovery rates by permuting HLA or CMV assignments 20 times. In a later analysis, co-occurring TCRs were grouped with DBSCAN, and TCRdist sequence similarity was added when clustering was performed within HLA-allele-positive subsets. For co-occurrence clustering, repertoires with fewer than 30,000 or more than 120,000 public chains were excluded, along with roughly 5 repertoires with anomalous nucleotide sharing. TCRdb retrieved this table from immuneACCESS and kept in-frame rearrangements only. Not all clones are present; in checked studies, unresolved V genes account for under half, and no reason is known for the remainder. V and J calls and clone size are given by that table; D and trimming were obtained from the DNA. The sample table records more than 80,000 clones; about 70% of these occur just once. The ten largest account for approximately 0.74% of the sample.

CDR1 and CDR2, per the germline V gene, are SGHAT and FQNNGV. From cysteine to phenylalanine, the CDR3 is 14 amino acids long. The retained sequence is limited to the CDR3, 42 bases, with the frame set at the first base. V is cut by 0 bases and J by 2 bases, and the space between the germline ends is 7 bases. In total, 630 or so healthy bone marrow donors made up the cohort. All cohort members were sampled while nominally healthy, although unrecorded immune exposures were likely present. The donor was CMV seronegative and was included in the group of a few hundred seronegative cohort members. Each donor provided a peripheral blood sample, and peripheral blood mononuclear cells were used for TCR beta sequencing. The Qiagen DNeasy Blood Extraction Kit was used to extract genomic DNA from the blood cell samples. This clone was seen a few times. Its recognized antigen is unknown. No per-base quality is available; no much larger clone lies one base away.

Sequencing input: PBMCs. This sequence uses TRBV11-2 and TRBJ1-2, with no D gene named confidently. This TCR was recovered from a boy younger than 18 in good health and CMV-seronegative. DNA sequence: TGTGCCAGCAGCTTAGATGAACAGAACTATGGCTACACCTTC. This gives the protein CASSLDEQNYGYTF.